This T cell receptor beta chain was obtained from a study of OX40 agonist ivuxolimab in advanced cancers. Data came from immunoSEQ multiplex PCR; TCRdb stores just in-frame clones and leaves some out. This sample has roughly 60,000 clones; around 83% occur once, and the top ten carry more than 25%. Specimen: CD4+ or CD8+ T cells sorted from blood, collected in a trial of the OX40 agonist ivuxolimab. The receptor's source is an adult with an advanced solid tumor such as melanoma, head and neck, liver or kidney cancer.

The CDR3 DNA sequence: TGTGCCATCAGTGAGTCGGAGGGGGAGGCTGGCTACACCTTC. It encodes CAISESEGEAGYTF. The chain couples TRBV10-3 to TRBJ1-2, with D possibly TRBD1 on 6 matching bases. V lost 0 bases and J 7 bases, leaving 12 bases between the germline ends. Germline V gives CDR1 ENHRY, CDR2 SYGVKD. There are 14 residues in the CDR3.